What follows is one TCR beta chain and its context. The CDR3 extends over 12 amino acids. Trimming took off 3 bases at V and 1 base at J, with 6 bases between the two ends. Germline assignment: CDR1 GTSNPN and CDR2 SVGIG (reference sequence). These data originate in a study of cytomegalovirus exposure and HLA in healthy donors. PCR primers comprised 60 Vbeta and 13 Jbeta primers. Produced via immunoSEQ multiplex PCR; TCRdb's table is partial and in-frame only. The profile shows some 170,000 clones, about 79% of them singletons. Sequenced: PBMCs. This TCR was recovered from a man between 35 and 55 years old in good health and CMV-seropositive. The rearrangement uses TRBV30 and TRBJ1-2; D unclear. The CDR3 region has the DNA TGTGCCTGGAGGGACTATAACTATGGCTACACCTTC. It yields the protein CAWRDYNYGYTF.